The clone carrying this T cell receptor beta chain was observed once. Its antigen is as yet unknown. The data were taken from a study of T cells after posttransplantation cyclophosphamide. The CDR3 has 16 residues. Germline V gene data show CDR1 as LNHDA and CDR2 as SQIVND (reference sequence). V was pared by 5 bases and J by 3 bases, with 9 bases of the junction left unmatched. Treatment was busulfan-fludarabine conditioning, a marrow graft, and cyclophosphamide on days +3 and +4. Study findings and constraints: Donor-recipient repertoire similarity was low at 1-2 months, rising over year one.

The data were produced by immunoSEQ multiplex PCR, yet TCRdb's version contains in-frame clones alone and is incomplete. There are about 22,000 clones in the sample; roughly nine tenths occur only once, and around an eighth lies in the top ten. This TCR came from a female patient aged 30 to 40 who received an allogeneic stem cell transplant from an unrelated donor, was CMV-positive, and had no GVHD. Among the T cells, some may be from the graft donor. The rearrangement uses TRBV19 and TRBJ2-2; 7 bases fit TRBD2. The starting material was PBMCs, obtained after allogeneic stem cell transplant with posttransplant cyclophosphamide. CDR3 in amino acids: CASSPQGRVDTGELFF. CDR3 coding DNA: TGTGCCAGTAGTCCCCAAGGGAGGGTTGACACCGGGGAGCTGTTTTTT.